This T cell receptor beta chain was sequenced in a study of T-cell reconstitution after alpha-beta-depleted transplantation in children. The CDR3 sequence is 18 residues long. Germline V gene sequence: CDR1 SGHDT, CDR2 YYEEEE. Germline trimming cut 3 bases from V and 3 bases from J; bases unmatched to any gene: 10. Study results and limitations: Some patients' high day-60 TCRbeta diversity was attributed to recipient cells surviving conditioning. Expanded graft clones numbering several hundred reportedly gave rise to alpha-beta T cells about two months after transplant. T-cell counts and diversity were attributed mostly to newly produced T cells one year after transplant.

Unique molecular identifiers featured in how the TCRbeta library was prepared. TCRdb used MiXCR to reprocess the PCR reads, holding one entry per CDR3 protein. The table has around 270,000 distinct CDR3 sequences, around 7.3% seen once. In the case of this clonotype: Its antigen remains unidentified.

This receptor was taken from a female patient aged 2 to 10 who had a stem cell transplant for Fanconi anemia, so the T cells may come from the graft donor. The gene calls are TRBV5-6 and TRBJ2-1, with 12 bases fitting TRBD2. The input for sequencing was peripheral blood, taken 360 days after TCRalphabeta/CD19-depleted stem cell transplant. The CDR3 region has the DNA TGTGCCAGCAGCTCCGGGCCTAGCGGGGGGGCTTACTACAATGAGCAGTTCTTC. Translation gives CASSSGPSGGAYYNEQFF.